These 18 T cell receptor beta chains share one sample of origin, sequenced in a study of diagnostic markers for celiac disease. TCRdb derives one entry per CDR3 protein from the reads, leaving out DNA. Its table lists 350 to 550 distinct CDR3 sequences. The sample taken for sequencing was either unsorted cells or a sorted T cell fraction (not recorded which). These receptors all stem from a human donor.

This clonotype shows up as medium-sized by frequency. The rearrangement links TRBV28 to TRBJ2-2; no DNA is available, so the TRBD2 call from TCRdb remains unchecked. There are 18 residues in the CDR3. CDR1 is MDHEN, CDR2 SYDVKM, per germline. CDR3 loop: CATGRTSGRPRGTGELFF.

The chain has TRBV4-2 and TRBJ2-1; lacking DNA, the TRBD2 call made by TCRdb goes unchecked. The germline gives CDR1 LGHNA, CDR2 YNFKEQ. The CDR3 is made up of 18 amino acids. The CDR3 protein is CASSQGALTSGRVNEQFF.

This chain connects TRBV7-2 to TRBJ2-3. CDR1 is SGHTA and CDR2 is FQGNSA in the germline V gene. The CDR3 covers 15 residues. CDR3 loop: CASSLVGRPADTQYF.

This chain uses TRBV12-3 or TRBV12-4 with TRBJ2-7. The CDR3 totals 12 residues. The CDR3 loop reads CASSKGTEQKYF.

This clonotype is labeled medium-sized based on frequency. The chain employs TRBV18 and TRBJ1-3. This CDR3 spans 12 amino acids. Germline V gene sequence: CDR1 KGHSH, CDR2 LQKENI. The CDR3 sequence: CASSPRGNTIYF.

The V and J genes are TRBV29-1 and TRBJ2-1; lacking DNA, the TRBD2 call made by TCRdb goes unchecked. The CDR3 covers 14 residues. The germline gives CDR1 SQVTM, CDR2 ANQGSEA. CDR3 region: CSVDGTSGSDEQYF.

Its frequency marks this clonotype as medium-sized. V gene TRBV7-2 combines with J gene TRBJ2-7; TCRdb names TRBD1, which stays unverified in the absence of DNA. The CDR3 contains 15 residues. CDR1 is SGHTA, CDR2 FQGNSA, per germline. The CDR3 is CASSLRGEKAYEQYF.

This rearrangement joins TRBV5-1 to TRBJ2-1; TCRdb lists TRBD2, though no DNA is available to test this call. In germline, CDR1 is SGHRS, CDR2 YFSETQ. The CDR3 runs 22 residues. The CDR3 sequence is CASSSQPPGQQAGGPSYNEQFF.

The gene calls are TRBV18 and TRBJ2-1. The CDR3 is made up of 13 amino acids. Germline assignment: CDR1 KGHSH and CDR2 LQKENI. The CDR3 reads CASSPDSYNEQFF.

This clonotype registers medium-sized by frequency. The chain has TRBV29-1 and TRBJ2-5; lacking DNA, the TRBD1 call made by TCRdb goes unchecked. Germline V lookup: CDR1 SQVTM, CDR2 ANQGSEA. The CDR3 runs to 12 residues. CDR3 protein: CSVTSGVETQYF.

The V and J genes are TRBV10-2 and TRBJ1-2; TCRdb outputs TRBD1, but without DNA this stays unchecked. From germline, CDR1 is WSHSY and CDR2 SAAADI. The CDR3 has 14 amino acids. The chain's CDR3 is CASSGEDRVSGYTF.

This clonotype ranks as medium-sized in terms of frequency. This chain links TRBV20-1 with TRBJ1-2; TCRdb reports TRBD1, a call that lacks DNA to check it against. Germline lookup yields CDR1 DFQATT and CDR2 SNEGSKA (reference sequence). The CDR3 runs to 15 residues. CDR3 sequence reads: CSARGLYRGRSGYTF.

This clonotype is identified as medium-sized from frequency. V gene TRBV29-1 combines with J gene TRBJ2-1; TCRdb designates TRBD1, a call that cannot be tested without DNA. In germline, CDR1 is SQVTM, CDR2 ANQGSEA. The length of the CDR3 is 15 residues. The CDR3: CSVGGGQGAYNEQFF.

This clonotype is deemed medium-sized (0.01 to 0.1%) by its frequency. This sequence joins TRBV29-1 and TRBJ2-3. Germline-derived CDR1 and CDR2 are SQVTM and ANQGSEA. This CDR3 spans 13 amino acids. The CDR3 sequence: CSVEETSTDTQYF.

V and J are TRBV10-3 and TRBJ2-1. The CDR3 sequence is 13 residues long. Germline CDR1 and CDR2: ENHRY and SYGVKD. The CDR3 reads CATCPGSYNEQFF.

This chain uses TRBV7-3 with TRBJ2-4; the D call from TCRdb, TRBD2, cannot be confirmed without DNA. The CDR3 length is 14 residues. The germline V gene has CDR1 SGHTA and CDR2 FQGTGA. CDR3 residues: CASSLGGSQNIQYF.

This clonotype is called medium-sized based on its frequency. The chain couples TRBV7-2 to TRBJ2-3. The CDR3 spans 12 residues. The germline CDR1 and CDR2 sequences are SGHTA and FQGNSA. This chain's CDR3 is CASSFHTDTQYF.

Measured by frequency, this clonotype is medium-sized. The V call is TRBV27, the J call TRBJ2-1; with no DNA, the TCRdb D assignment of TRBD1 cannot be verified. This CDR3 is built from 14 residues. Germline V gene sequence: CDR1 MNHEY, CDR2 SMNVEV (reference sequence). The CDR3 reads CASSPGTTDNEQFF.